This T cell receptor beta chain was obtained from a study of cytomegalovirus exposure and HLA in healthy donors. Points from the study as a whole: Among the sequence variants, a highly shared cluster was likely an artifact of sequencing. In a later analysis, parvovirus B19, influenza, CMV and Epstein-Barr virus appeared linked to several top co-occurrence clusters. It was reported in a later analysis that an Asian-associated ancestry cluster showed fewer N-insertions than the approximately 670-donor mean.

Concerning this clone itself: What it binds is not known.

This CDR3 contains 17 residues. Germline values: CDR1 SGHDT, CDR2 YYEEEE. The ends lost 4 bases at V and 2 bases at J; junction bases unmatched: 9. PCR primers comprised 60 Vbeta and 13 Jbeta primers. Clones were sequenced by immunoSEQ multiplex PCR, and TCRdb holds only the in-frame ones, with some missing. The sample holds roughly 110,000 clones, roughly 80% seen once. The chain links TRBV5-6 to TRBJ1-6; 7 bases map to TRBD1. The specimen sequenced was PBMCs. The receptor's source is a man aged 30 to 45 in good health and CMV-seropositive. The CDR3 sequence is CASSQAGGRPYNSPLHF. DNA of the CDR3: TGTGCCAGCAGCCAGGCAGGGGGAAGGCCCTATAATTCACCCCTCCACTTT. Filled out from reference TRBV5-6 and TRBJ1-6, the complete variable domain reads DAGVTQSPTHLIKTRGQQVTLRCSPKSGHDTVSWYQQALGQGPQFIFQYYEEEERQRGNFPDRFSGHQFPNYSSELNVNALLLGDSALYLCASSQAGGRPYNSPLHFGNGTRLTVT.